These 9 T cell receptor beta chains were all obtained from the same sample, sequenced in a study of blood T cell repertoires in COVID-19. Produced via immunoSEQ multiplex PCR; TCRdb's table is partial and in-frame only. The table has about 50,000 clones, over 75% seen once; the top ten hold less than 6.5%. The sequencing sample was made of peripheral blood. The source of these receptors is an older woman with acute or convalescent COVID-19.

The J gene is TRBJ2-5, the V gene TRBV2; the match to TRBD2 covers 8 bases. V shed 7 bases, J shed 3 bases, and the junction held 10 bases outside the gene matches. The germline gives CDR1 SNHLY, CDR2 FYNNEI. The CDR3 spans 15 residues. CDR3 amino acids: CASIEVAGLKETQYF. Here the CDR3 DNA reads TGTGCCAGCATCGAGGTAGCGGGACTAAAAGAGACCCAGTACTTC.

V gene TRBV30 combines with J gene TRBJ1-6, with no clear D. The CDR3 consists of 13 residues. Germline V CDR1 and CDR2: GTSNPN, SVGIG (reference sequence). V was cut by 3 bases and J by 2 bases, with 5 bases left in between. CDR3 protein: CAWRSTYNSPLHF. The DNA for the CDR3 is TGTGCCTGGAGGTCCACCTATAATTCACCCCTCCACTTT. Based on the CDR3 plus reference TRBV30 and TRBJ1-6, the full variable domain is SQTIHQWPATLVQPVGSPLSLECTVEGTSNPNLYWYRQAAGRGLQLLFYSVGIGQISSEVPQNLSASRPQDRQFILSSKKLLLSDSGFYLCAWRSTYNSPLHFGNGTRLTVT.

The CDR3 sequence is CASSSAGDRGYTF. The CDR3, as DNA: TGTGCCAGCAGTTCGGCAGGGGATCGTGGCTACACCTTC. The chain combines TRBV6-2 or TRBV6-3 with TRBJ1-2; D possibly corresponds to TRBD1 (6 bases). Deletions cut 4 bases from V and 7 bases from J, with 13 bases between. The CDR3 length is 13 residues. CDR1 and CDR2 (germline): MNHEY, SVGEGT.

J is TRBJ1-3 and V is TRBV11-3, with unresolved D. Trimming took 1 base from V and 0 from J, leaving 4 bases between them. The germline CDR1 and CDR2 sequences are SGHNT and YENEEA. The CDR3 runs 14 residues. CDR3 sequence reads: CASSLGPSGNTIYF. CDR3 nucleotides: TGTGCCAGCAGCTTAGGGCCCTCTGGAAACACCATATATTTT.

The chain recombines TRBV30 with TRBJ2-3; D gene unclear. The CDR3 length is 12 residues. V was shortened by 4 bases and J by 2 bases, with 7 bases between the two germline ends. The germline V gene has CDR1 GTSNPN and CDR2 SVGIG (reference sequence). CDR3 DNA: TGTGCCTGGACACGGTACACAGATACGCAGTATTTT. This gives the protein CAWTRYTDTQYF.

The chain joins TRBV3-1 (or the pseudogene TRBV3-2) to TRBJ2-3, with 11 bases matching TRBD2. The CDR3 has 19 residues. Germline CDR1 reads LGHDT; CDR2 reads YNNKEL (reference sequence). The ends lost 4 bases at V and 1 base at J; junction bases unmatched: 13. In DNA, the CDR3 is TGTGCCAGCAGCCCCAGCAGGACTAGCGGGCGCCGGGGCACAGATACGCAGTATTTT. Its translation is CASSPSRTSGRRGTDTQYF.

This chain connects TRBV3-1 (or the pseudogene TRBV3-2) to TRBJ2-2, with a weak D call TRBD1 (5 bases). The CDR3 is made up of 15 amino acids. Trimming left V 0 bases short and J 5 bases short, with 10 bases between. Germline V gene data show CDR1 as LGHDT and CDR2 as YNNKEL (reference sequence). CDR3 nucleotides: TGTGCCAGCAGCCAAGATGATCAGGGAACCGGGGAGCTGTTTTTT. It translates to CASSQDDQGTGELFF.

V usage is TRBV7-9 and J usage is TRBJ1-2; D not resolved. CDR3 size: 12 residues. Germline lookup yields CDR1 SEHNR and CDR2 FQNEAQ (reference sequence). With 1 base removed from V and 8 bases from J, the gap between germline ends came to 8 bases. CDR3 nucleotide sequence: TGTGCCAGCAGCTTAGGTAGGAGCGGCTACACCTTC. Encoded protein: CASSLGRSGYTF.

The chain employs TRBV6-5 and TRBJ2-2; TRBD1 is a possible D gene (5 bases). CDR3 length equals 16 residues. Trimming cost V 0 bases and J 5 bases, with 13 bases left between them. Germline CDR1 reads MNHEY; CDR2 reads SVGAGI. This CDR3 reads CASSYSISDTTGELFF. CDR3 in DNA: TGTGCCAGCAGTTACTCGATTTCGGACACGACCGGGGAGCTGTTTTTT.